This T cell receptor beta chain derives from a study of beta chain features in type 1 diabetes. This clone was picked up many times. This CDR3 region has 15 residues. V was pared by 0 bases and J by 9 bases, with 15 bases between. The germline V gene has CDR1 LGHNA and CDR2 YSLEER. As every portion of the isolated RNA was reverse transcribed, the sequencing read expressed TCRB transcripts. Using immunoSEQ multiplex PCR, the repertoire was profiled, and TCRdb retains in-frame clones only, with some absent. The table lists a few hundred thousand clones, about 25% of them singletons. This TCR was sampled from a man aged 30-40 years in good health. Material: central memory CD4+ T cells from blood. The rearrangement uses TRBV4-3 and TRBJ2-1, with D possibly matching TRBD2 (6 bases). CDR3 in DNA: TGCGCCAGCAGCCAAGATTACACTAGCACCGGTGAGCAGTTCTTC. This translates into CASSQDYTSTGEQFF.